This T cell receptor (beta chain) was sequenced for a study of blood T cell repertoires in COVID-19. Study information: Acute-phase and convalescent COVID-19 samples originated in the United States, Italy and Spain.

This CDR3 contains 17 residues. V lost 1 base, J lost 6 bases, and 22 bases lay in between. Germline V gives CDR1 SGHRS, CDR2 YFSETQ. Method: immunoSEQ multiplex PCR; TCRdb's copy keeps in-frame clones and lacks some. The sample includes approximately 110,000 clones, roughly 82% of them seen just once. Sample: peripheral blood. This rearrangement joins TRBV5-1 to TRBJ1-1, with D maybe TRBD1 (6 bases). The TCR sequence derives from a human donor in a cohort sampled during active COVID-19. CDR3 sequence: CASSLRPTGTFQPEAFF. DNA of the CDR3: TGCGCCAGCAGCTTGAGGCCCACCGGGACATTTCAGCCTGAAGCTTTCTTT.